The 22 T cell receptor beta chains reported below all come from one sample, sequenced in a study of cytomegalovirus exposure and HLA in healthy donors. Researchers ran the PCR with 60 Vbeta and 13 Jbeta primers. Assay: immunoSEQ multiplex PCR; the TCRdb copy retains only in-frame clones and omits some. This sample's clone table lists about 130,000 clones. Sequencing was done on a sample of PBMCs. The receptors were gathered from a man between 18 and 29 years old in good health and CMV-seronegative.

The genes are TRBV5-1 and TRBJ2-7; D is unclear. V was trimmed by 1 base and J by 6 bases, leaving 8 bases between them. Germline loops: CDR1 SGHRS, CDR2 YFSETQ. There are 12 residues in the CDR3. CDR3 protein: CASSLIPPEQYF. CDR3 bases: TGCGCCAGCAGCTTGATTCCTCCCGAGCAGTACTTC. Supplemented by reference TRBV5-1 and TRBJ2-7, the full variable domain reads KAGVTQTPRYLIKTRGQQVTLSCSPISGHRSVSWYQQTPGQGLQFLFEYFSETQRNKGNFPGRFSGRQFSNSRSEMNVSTLELGDSALYLCASSLIPPEQYFGPGTRLTVT.

J is TRBJ2-7 and V is TRBV11-2; possibly TRBD1 for D (6 bases). Trimming shortened V by 5 bases and J by 7 bases, and 21 bases separated the two germline ends. Germline values: CDR1 SGHAT, CDR2 FQNNGV. The CDR3 has 15 amino acids. CDR3 amino acids: CASSANRDPRREQYF. The CDR3 bases are TGTGCCAGCAGCGCCAACAGGGACCCCCGCCGAGAGCAGTACTTC.

This chain joins TRBV28 and TRBJ1-6; 7 nucleotides align to TRBD1. V was pared by 7 bases and J by 6 bases, with 9 bases of the junction left unmatched. The CDR3 is 15 amino acids. Germline CDR1 MDHEN, CDR2 SYDVKM. This CDR3 reads CASIPGTAVNSPLHF. DNA for the CDR3: TGTGCCAGCATCCCAGGGACAGCTGTTAATTCACCCCTCCACTTT. Combining the CDR3 with reference TRBV28 and TRBJ1-6 gives the whole variable domain DVKVTQSSRYLVKRTGEKVFLECVQDMDHENMFWYRQDPGLGLRLIYFSYDVKMKEKGDIPEGYSVSREKKERFSLILESASTNQTSMYLCASIPGTAVNSPLHFGNGTRLTVT.

The V gene is TRBV28, the J gene TRBJ1-1; 7 nucleotides agree with TRBD1. This CDR3 has 14 amino acids. With V trimmed by 8 bases and J by 7 bases, 13 bases remained unmatched. Germline CDR1 MDHEN, CDR2 SYDVKM. As DNA, the CDR3 is TGTGCCAGCTTATCCCGGCAGGGGGGCTTTGAAGCTTTCTTT. Its translation is CASLSRQGGFEAFF.

V is TRBV9 and J is TRBJ2-2, with 7 bases identical to TRBD1. This CDR3 contains 15 residues. V lost 0 bases and J lost 5; bases outside the gene matches: 4. Per the germline V gene, CDR1 is SGDLS and CDR2 is YYNGEE. CDR3 loop: CASSVEGTATGELFF. In DNA, the CDR3 is TGTGCCAGCAGCGTAGAGGGGACAGCGACCGGGGAGCTGTTTTTT.

V is TRBV4-3 and J is TRBJ1-2; D might be TRBD1 (6 bases). This CDR3 region has 14 residues. Germline V gives CDR1 LGHNA, CDR2 YSLEER. V was cut by 9 bases and J by 2 bases, with 16 bases left in between. The CDR3 reads CASSRGRQNYGYTF. The DNA of the CDR3 is TGCGCCAGTAGCAGGGGCAGACAGAACTATGGCTACACCTTC.

Note on this clone: The sample has other DNA sequences that encode this CDR3 too. The CDR3 DNA is TGTGCCAGTAGTATACGGCAGGGGCCGAGAATATCCGATGAGCAGTTCTTC. The encoded protein is CASSIRQGPRISDEQFF. The chain couples TRBV19 to TRBJ2-1; D is possibly TRBD1 (6 bases). Deletions cut 2 bases from V and 8 bases from J, with 22 bases between. The CDR3 is 17 residues long. From germline, CDR1 is LNHDA and CDR2 SQIVND (reference sequence).

The rearrangement links TRBV6-5 to TRBJ1-4; 7 bases fit TRBD1. The germline gives CDR1 MNHEY, CDR2 SVGAGI. The junction had 5 bases not matched to a gene; V was cut back by 4 bases and J by 0 bases. The CDR3 is made up of 16 amino acids. As DNA, the CDR3 is TGTGCCAGCAGTTTGGGGACAGCCGCAACTAATGAAAAACTGTTTTTT. This codes for CASSLGTAATNEKLFF.

This chain links TRBV7-2 with TRBJ2-7; a possible D gene is TRBD1 (5 bases). Germline CDR1 and CDR2: SGHTA and FQGNSA. V lost 3 bases and J lost 2, with 8 bases in between. This CDR3 comprises 13 residues. CDR3 sequence (DNA): TGTGCCAGCAGCTTTGGGGCCGCCTACGAGCAGTACTTC. It codes for CASSFGAAYEQYF. Supplemented by reference TRBV7-2 and TRBJ2-7, the full variable domain reads GAGVSQSPSNKVTEKGKDVELRCDPISGHTALYWYRQSLGQGLEFLIYFQGNSAPDKSGLPSDRFSAERTGGSVSTLTIQRTQQEDSAVYLCASSFGAAYEQYFGPGTRLTVT.

V is TRBV5-1 and J is TRBJ1-6, with a possible D match to TRBD1 (6 bases). This CDR3 region has 13 residues. Between the trimmed V and J ends, which lost 8 bases and 10 bases, there was a span of 16 bases. Germline V lookup: CDR1 SGHRS, CDR2 YFSETQ. The chain's CDR3 is CARIQGKGSPLHF. The CDR3 region has the DNA TGCGCCAGGATACAGGGAAAGGGCTCACCCCTCCACTTT.

The chain recombines TRBV5-1 with TRBJ1-1; 7 nucleotides agree with TRBD1. The CDR3 runs to 18 residues. The germline CDR1 and CDR2 sequences are SGHRS and YFSETQ. V was clipped by 4 bases and J by 1 base; unmatched bases: 16. Written as DNA, the CDR3 is TGCGCCAGCAGCGGGACGTTGGGACAGATCGGGGCGAACACTGAAGCTTTCTTT. This gives the protein CASSGTLGQIGANTEAFF.

The chain uses TRBV6-1 and TRBJ2-3; D gene ambiguous. CDR1 is MNHNS and CDR2 is SASEGT in the germline V gene. V was pared by 0 bases and J by 2 bases, with 6 bases between. The CDR3 sequence is 14 residues long. The CDR3 DNA sequence: TGTGCCAGCAGTGAAGCGCGCTACACAGATACGCAGTATTTT. It yields the protein CASSEARYTDTQYF.

The chain links TRBV6-1 to TRBJ1-3; weak D call: TRBD1 (6 bases). V lost 6 bases and J 0 bases, leaving 9 bases between the germline ends. This CDR3 is 14 amino acids long. The germline CDR1 and CDR2 sequences are MNHNS and SASEGT. This CDR3 is CASRGGYSGNTIYF. CDR3 DNA: TGTGCCAGCAGAGGGGGATACTCTGGAAACACCATATATTTT.

This chain connects TRBV18 to TRBJ2-7; TRBD1 agrees at 10 bases. The V segment lost 1 base and the J segment 7 bases; nucleotides outside the gene matches: 7. There are 15 residues in the CDR3. Germline CDR1 is KGHSH and CDR2 is LQKENI. The CDR3 loop reads CASSPQTGGSQEQYF. The CDR3, as DNA: TGTGCCAGCTCACCACAGACAGGGGGCTCTCAGGAGCAGTACTTC.

The rearrangement joins TRBV29-1 to TRBJ2-7; the match to TRBD1 covers 7 bases. Trimming took 5 bases from V and 3 from J; bases not matched to a gene: 7. The germline gives CDR1 SQVTM, CDR2 ANQGSEA. The CDR3 sequence is 13 residues long. The CDR3 DNA reads TGCAGCGTTAGTGGACAGGCCGTCTACGAGCAGTACTTC. It is translated as CSVSGQAVYEQYF.

The rearrangement links TRBV7-8 to TRBJ2-3; D is undetermined. V was clipped by 5 bases and J by 2 bases, with 11 bases between them. From germline, CDR1 is SGHVS and CDR2 FQNEAQ. CDR3 length: 14 amino acids. CDR3 DNA: TGTGCCAGCAGCGCCGCCCAGTACACAGATACGCAGTATTTT. This gives the protein CASSAAQYTDTQYF.

The chain is built from TRBV19 and TRBJ1-5; D might be TRBD1 (5 bases). The CDR3 spans 16 residues. CDR1 and CDR2 from the germline V gene are LNHDA and SQIVND (reference sequence). The germline V and J ends were trimmed by 1 base and 1 base, with 11 bases remaining between them. The CDR3 region is CASSIVGQGSNQPQHF. The DNA of the CDR3 is TGTGCCAGTAGTATAGTAGGCCAGGGAAGCAATCAGCCCCAGCATTTT.

The genes are TRBV18 and TRBJ1-5; TRBD1 might be the D (6 bases). Germline-derived CDR1 and CDR2 are KGHSH and LQKENI. CDR3 length equals 15 residues. Trimming removed 6 bases at V and 0 bases at J, with 12 bases between. This CDR3 is CASSDGQISNQPQHF. CDR3 nucleotide sequence: TGTGCCAGCTCGGATGGACAGATTAGCAATCAGCCCCAGCATTTT.

The chain recombines TRBV6-6 with TRBJ1-5; D gene ambiguous. The V end was cut by 2 bases, the J end by 5 bases, with 10 bases between. From germline, CDR1 is MNHNY and CDR2 SVGAGI (reference sequence). The CDR3 length is 14 residues. In DNA form, the CDR3 reads TGTGCCAGCAGTTACCTCGTGCGCGATCAGCCCCAGCATTTT. Its protein is CASSYLVRDQPQHF.

The rearrangement joins TRBV19 to TRBJ1-2, with D possibly TRBD1 on 6 matching bases. CDR1 is LNHDA and CDR2 is SQIVND in the germline V gene (reference sequence). The V gene lost 7 bases and the J gene lost 6 bases, with 15 bases spanning the gap. CDR3 length: 13 residues. The CDR3 is CASNNRATDGYTF. CDR3 DNA sequence: TGTGCCAGTAATAACAGGGCTACAGATGGCTACACCTTC.

V is TRBV5-1 and J is TRBJ1-6; D is possibly TRBD1 (5 bases). Germline V gene data show CDR1 as SGHRS and CDR2 as YFSETQ. The CDR3 sequence is 16 residues long. Trimming took 0 bases from V and 2 from J, leaving 9 bases between them. The CDR3, as DNA: TGCGCCAGCAGCTTGGACAGGTGGACCTATAATTCACCCCTCCACTTT. Protein sequence: CASSLDRWTYNSPLHF. The entire variable domain, with the rest obtained from reference TRBV5-1 and TRBJ1-6, is as follows: KAGVTQTPRYLIKTRGQQVTLSCSPISGHRSVSWYQQTPGQGLQFLFEYFSETQRNKGNFPGRFSGRQFSNSRSEMNVSTLELGDSALYLCASSLDRWTYNSPLHFGNGTRLTVT.

Notes on this clone: An end of the junction does not agree with germline; a read error may underlie this. The CDR3 DNA reads TGTGCCAGCAGTAACTCGCGGGTGGAGACCCAGTACTTC. Translated: CASSNSRVETQYF. The chain is built from TRBV6-5 and TRBJ2-5; TRBD2 might be the D (5 bases). Germline CDR1 reads MNHEY; CDR2 reads SVGAGI. This CDR3 has 13 amino acids.